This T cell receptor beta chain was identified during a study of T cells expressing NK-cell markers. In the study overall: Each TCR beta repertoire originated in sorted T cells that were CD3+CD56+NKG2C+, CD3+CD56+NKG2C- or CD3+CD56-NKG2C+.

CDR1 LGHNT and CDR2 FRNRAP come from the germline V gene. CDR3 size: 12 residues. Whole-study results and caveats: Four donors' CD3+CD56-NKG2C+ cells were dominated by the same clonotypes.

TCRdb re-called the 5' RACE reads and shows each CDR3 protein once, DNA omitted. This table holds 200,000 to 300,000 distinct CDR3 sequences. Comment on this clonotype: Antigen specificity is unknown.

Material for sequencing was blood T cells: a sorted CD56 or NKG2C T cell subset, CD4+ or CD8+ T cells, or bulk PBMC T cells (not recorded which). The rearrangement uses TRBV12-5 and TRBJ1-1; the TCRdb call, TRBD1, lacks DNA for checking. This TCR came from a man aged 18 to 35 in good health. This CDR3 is CASGSGGFPAFF.